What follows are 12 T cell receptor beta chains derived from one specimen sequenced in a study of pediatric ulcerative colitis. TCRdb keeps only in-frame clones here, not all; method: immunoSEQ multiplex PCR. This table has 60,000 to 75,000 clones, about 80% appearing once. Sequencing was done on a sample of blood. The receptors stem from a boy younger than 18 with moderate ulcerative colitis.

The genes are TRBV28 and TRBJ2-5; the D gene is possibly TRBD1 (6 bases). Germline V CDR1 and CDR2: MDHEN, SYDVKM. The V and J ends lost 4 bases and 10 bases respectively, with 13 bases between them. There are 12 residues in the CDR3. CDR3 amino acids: CASSSDQGNQYF. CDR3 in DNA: TGTGCCAGCAGTTCGGACCAGGGGAACCAGTACTTC.

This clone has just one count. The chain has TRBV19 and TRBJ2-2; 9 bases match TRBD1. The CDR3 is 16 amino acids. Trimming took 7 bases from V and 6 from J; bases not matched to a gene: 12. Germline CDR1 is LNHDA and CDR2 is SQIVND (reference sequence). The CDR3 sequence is CASTLGTGTYAGELFF. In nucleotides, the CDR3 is TGTGCCAGTACCCTAGGGACAGGGACGTACGCCGGGGAGCTGTTTTTT.

The CDR3 DNA reads TGTGCCAGCAGTTTTTATGCCAGGGGGAGCAATCAGCCCCAGCATTTT. Translating it yields CASSFYARGSNQPQHF. The rearrangement joins TRBV27 to TRBJ1-5, with 7 nucleotides matching TRBD1. The CDR3 is 16 amino acids. Germline V gene sequence: CDR1 MNHEY, CDR2 SMNVEV (reference sequence). J lost 1 base, V lost 3 bases, and 6 bases had no gene match.

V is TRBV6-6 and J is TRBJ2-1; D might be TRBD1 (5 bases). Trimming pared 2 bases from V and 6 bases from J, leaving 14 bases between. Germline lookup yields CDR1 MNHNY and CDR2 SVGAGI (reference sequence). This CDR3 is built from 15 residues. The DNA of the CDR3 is TGTGCCAGCAGTTACCAGAATGTTGGGGCCAATGAGCAGTTCTTC. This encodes CASSYQNVGANEQFF.

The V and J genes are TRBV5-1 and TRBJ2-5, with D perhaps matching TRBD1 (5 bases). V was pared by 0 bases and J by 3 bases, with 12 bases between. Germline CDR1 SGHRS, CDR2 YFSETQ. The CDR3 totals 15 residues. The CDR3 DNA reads TGCGCCAGCAGCTTGGACGTTAGCAGGGAAGAGACCCAGTACTTC. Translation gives CASSLDVSREETQYF. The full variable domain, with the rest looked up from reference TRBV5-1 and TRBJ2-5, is KAGVTQTPRYLIKTRGQQVTLSCSPISGHRSVSWYQQTPGQGLQFLFEYFSETQRNKGNFPGRFSGRQFSNSRSEMNVSTLELGDSALYLCASSLDVSREETQYFGPGTRLLVL.

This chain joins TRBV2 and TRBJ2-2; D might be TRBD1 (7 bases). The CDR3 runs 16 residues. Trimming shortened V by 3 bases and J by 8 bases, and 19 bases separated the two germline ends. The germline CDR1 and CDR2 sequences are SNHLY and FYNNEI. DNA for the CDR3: TGTGCCAGCAGTGAGCCCAGGGGGGTAACGACTGGGGAGCTGTTTTTT. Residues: CASSEPRGVTTGELFF.

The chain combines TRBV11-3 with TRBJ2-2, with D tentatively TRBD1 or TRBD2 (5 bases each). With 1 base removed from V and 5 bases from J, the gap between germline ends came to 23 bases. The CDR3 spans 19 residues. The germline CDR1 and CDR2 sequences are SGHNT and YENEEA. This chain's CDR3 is CASSLGRGLRGDGTGELFF. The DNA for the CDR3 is TGTGCCAGCAGCTTAGGAAGGGGCCTAAGGGGAGACGGGACCGGGGAGCTGTTTTTT.

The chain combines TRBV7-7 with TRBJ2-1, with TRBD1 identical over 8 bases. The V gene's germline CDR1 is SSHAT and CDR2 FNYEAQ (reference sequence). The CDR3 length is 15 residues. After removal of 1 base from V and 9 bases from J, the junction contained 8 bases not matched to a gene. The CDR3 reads CASSLGPDRVSEQFF. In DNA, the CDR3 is TGTGCCAGCAGCTTAGGCCCGGACAGGGTTAGTGAGCAGTTCTTC.

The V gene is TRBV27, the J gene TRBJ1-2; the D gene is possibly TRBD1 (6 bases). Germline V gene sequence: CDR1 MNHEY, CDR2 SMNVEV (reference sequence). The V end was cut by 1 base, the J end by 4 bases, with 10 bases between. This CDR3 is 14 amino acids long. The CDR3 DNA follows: TGTGCCAGCAGTTTATTGGGGGCCGGCTATGGCTACACCTTC. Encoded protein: CASSLLGAGYGYTF.

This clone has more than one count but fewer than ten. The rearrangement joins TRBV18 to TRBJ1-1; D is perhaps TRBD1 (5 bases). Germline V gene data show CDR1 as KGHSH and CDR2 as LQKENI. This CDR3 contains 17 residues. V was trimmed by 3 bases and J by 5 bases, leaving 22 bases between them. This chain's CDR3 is CASSPQRIGQGRTEAFF. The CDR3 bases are TGTGCCAGCTCACCGCAACGAATCGGGCAGGGTAGGACTGAAGCTTTCTTT.

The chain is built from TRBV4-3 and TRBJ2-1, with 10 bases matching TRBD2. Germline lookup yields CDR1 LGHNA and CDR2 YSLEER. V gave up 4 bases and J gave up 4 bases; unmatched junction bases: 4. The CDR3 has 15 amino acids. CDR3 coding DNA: TGCGCCAGCAGCCCCGGACTAGCGGATTACAATGAGCAGTTCTTC. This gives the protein CASSPGLADYNEQFF.

The CDR3, as DNA: TGTGCCAGCAGTGGTCTGGGTAGTAATGAAAAACTGTTTTTT. Translated: CASSGLGSNEKLFF. The chain employs TRBV2 and TRBJ1-4, with no clear D. The germline V gene encodes CDR1 SNHLY and CDR2 FYNNEI. V shed 4 bases and J shed 4 bases, with 10 bases lying between them. The CDR3 extends over 14 amino acids.